This T cell receptor beta chain was documented in a study of radiotherapy plus CTLA-4 blockade in lung cancer. Across the whole study: Disease control reached 31%, with objective responses in 15% to 20%.

The CDR3 is 12 residues long. Deletions cut 6 bases from V and 2 bases from J, with 7 bases between. Germline CDR1 and CDR2: SNHLY and FYNNEI. Sequencing was performed with immunoSEQ multiplex PCR; in TCRdb, only in-frame clones are kept and a portion is missing. The sample yields over 30,000 clones, over 60% seen once. Those patients who had chemo-refractory metastatic non-small-cell lung cancer were given focal radiation along with CTLA-4 blockade through ipilimumab. This clone appeared a few times. The antigen is not known. Study outcomes and limitations: According to reports, early shifts in blood T cell clones, alongside interferon-beta, forecast response most accurately. Among blood TCR repertoires after radiotherapy plus ipilimumab, tumor-derived clones expanded.

V is TRBV2 and J is TRBJ1-2; no reliable D call. The specimen comprised peripheral blood, sampled from a patient treated with radiotherapy plus ipilimumab. This receptor was taken from a human donor with non-small cell lung cancer whose response to radiotherapy plus ipilimumab could not be evaluated. CDR3 nucleotides: TGTGCCAGCAGCCCGGAGAACTATGGCTACACCTTC. Residues: CASSPENYGYTF. The full variable domain, with the rest looked up from reference TRBV2 and TRBJ1-2, is EPEVTQTPSHQVTQMGQEVILRCVPISNHLYFYWYRQILGQKVEFLVSFYNNEISEKSEIFDDQFSVERPDGSNFTLKIRSTKLEDSAMYFCASSPENYGYTFGSGTRLTVV.